The clone carrying this TCR beta chain has only a few counts. The target antigen is unknown. The CDR3 runs 15 residues. The ends were cut back, 3 bases at V and 1 base at J, with 13 bases in the middle. The germline CDR1 and CDR2 sequences are SGHRS and YFSETQ. These data come from a study of cytomegalovirus exposure and HLA in healthy donors. Study findings and constraints: Rarity marked most TCR sequences, yet some public TCRs occurred in many donors. The study listed approximately 160 cytomegalovirus-associated TCR beta chains. According to a later analysis, TCR clusters from the first cohort tended to co-occur in the 120 or so validation repertoires.

Sequenced by immunoSEQ multiplex PCR; TCRdb stores in-frame clones only, minus some. The sample contains 200,000 to 250,000 clones, 83% of which appear only once. V gene TRBV5-1 combines with J gene TRBJ1-1, with D perhaps TRBD1 (6 bases). The sequencing sample was made of PBMCs. The source is a woman aged 18 to 35 in good health and CMV-seronegative. The CDR3 loop is CASSSDRSWNTEAFF. CDR3 nucleotides: TGCGCCAGCAGCTCCGACAGGTCGTGGAACACTGAAGCTTTCTTT.